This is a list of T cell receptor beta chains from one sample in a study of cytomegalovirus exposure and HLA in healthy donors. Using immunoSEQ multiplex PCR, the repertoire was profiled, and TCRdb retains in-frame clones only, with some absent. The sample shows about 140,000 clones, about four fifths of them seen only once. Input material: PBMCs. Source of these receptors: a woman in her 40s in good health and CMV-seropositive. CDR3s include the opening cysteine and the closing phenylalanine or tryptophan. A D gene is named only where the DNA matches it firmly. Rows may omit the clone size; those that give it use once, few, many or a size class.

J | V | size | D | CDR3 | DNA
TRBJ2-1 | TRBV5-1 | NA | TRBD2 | CASSLGLAVEQFF | TGCGCCAGCAGCTTAGGACTAGCCGTTGAGCAGTTCTTC
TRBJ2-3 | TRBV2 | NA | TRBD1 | CASTFRGIDTQYF | TGTGCCAGCACCTTCAGGGGGATAGATACGCAGTATTTT
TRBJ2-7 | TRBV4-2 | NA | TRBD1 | CASSPGTGTYEQYF | TGTGCCAGCAGCCCCGGGACAGGGACCTACGAGCAGTACTTC
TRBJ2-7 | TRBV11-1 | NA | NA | CASSRRVEAYEQYF | TGTGCCAGCAGCAGAAGGGTGGAGGCCTACGAGCAGTACTTC
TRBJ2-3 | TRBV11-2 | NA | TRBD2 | CASSYSGTSTDTQYF | TGTGCCAGCAGCTATAGCGGGACTAGCACAGATACGCAGTATTTT
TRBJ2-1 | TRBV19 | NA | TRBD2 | CASLPGLASGEQFF | TGTGCCAGTCTTCCGGGACTAGCGAGCGGTGAGCAGTTCTTC
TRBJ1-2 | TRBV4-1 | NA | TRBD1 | CASSQDGTALVF | TGCGCCAGCAGCCAAGATGGGACAGCCTTAGTTTTC
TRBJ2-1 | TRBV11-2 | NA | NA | CASSPGGQRETANEQFF | TGTGCCAGCAGCCCGGGGGGACAGCGGGAGACTGCCAATGAGCAGTTCTTC
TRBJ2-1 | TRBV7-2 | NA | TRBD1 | CASSPTPGQGGHNEQFF | TGTGCCAGCAGCCCCACACCGGGACAGGGGGGACACAATGAGCAGTTCTTC
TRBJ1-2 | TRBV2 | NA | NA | CASRRGGSHYGYTF | TGTGCCAGCAGGAGAGGGGGATCCCACTATGGCTACACCTTC
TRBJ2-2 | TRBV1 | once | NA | CTSSQAPGTSGRANTGELFF | TGCACCAGCAGCCAAGCGCCCGGGACTAGCGGGAGGGCCAACACCGGGGAGCTGTTTTTT
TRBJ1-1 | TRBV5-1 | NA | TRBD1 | CATQTGGTSPTEAFF | TGCGCCACACAAACAGGGGGGACATCCCCTACTGAAGCTTTCTTT
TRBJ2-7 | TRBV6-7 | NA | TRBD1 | CASSSGTGRSYEQYF | TGTGCCAGCAGTTCCGGGACAGGGAGGTCCTACGAGCAGTACTTC
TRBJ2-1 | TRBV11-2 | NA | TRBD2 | CASSPQGLADNEQFF | TGTGCCAGCAGCCCTCAGGGACTAGCGGACAATGAGCAGTTCTTC
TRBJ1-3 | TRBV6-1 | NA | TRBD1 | CASARTGRNTIYF | TGTGCCAGCGCCCGGACAGGCAGAAACACCATATATTTT
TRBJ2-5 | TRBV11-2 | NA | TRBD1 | CASSSRQGAPRETQYF | TGTGCCAGCAGCTCCCGGCAGGGGGCGCCCCGGGAGACCCAGTACTTC
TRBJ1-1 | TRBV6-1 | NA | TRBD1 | CASSVGTGITEAFF | TGTGCCAGCAGCGTAGGGACAGGGATTACTGAAGCTTTCTTT
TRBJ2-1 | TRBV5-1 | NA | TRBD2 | CASSLGTSGSNEQFF | TGCGCCAGCAGCTTAGGGACTAGCGGGAGTAATGAGCAGTTCTTC
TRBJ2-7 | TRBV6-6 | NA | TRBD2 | CASSYSRASGNGEQYF | TGTGCCAGCAGTTACTCTAGGGCTAGCGGGAACGGCGAGCAGTACTTC
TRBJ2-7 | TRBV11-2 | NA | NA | CASSLPGASYEQYF | TGTGCCAGCAGCTTACCGGGAGCATCCTACGAGCAGTACTTC
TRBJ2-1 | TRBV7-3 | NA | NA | CASSLTRELDNEQFF | TGTGCCAGCAGCTTGACCCGGGAGCTTGACAATGAGCAGTTCTTC
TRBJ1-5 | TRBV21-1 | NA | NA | CARPGQDNQPQHF | TGTGCCAGACCGGGACAGGATAATCAGCCCCAGCATTTT
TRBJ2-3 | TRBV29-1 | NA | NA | CSVLVTVLSTDTQYF | TGCAGCGTTCTTGTCACGGTCCTTAGCACAGATACGCAGTATTTT
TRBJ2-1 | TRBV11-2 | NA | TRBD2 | CASSLAVTSGEQFF | TGTGCCAGCAGCTTAGCGGTGACTAGCGGTGAGCAGTTCTTC
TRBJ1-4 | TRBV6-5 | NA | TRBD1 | CASRDPGTGVQKLFF | TGTGCCAGCAGGGATCCCGGGACAGGGGTTCAAAAACTGTTTTTT
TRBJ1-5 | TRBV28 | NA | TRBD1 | CASSATGGSNQPQHF | TGTGCCAGCAGTGCCACAGGGGGCAGCAATCAGCCCCAGCATTTT
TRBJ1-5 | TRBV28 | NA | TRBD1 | CASTMDRGQPQHF | TGTGCCAGCACCATGGACAGGGGTCAGCCCCAGCATTTT
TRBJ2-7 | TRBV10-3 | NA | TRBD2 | CAITGAGSYEQYF | TGTGCCATCACAGGAGCGGGGTCCTACGAGCAGTACTTC
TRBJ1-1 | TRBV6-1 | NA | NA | CASSLDGVNTEAFF | TGTGCCAGCAGTCTAGACGGGGTGAACACTGAAGCTTTCTTT
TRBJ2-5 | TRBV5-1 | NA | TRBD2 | CASSLGGGSLQETQYF | TGCGCCAGCAGCTTGGGGGGGGGAAGCCTCCAAGAGACCCAGTACTTC
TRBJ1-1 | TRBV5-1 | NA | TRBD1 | CASSLAQGVKEAFF | TGCGCCAGCAGCTTGGCGCAGGGGGTAAAGGAGGCTTTCTTT
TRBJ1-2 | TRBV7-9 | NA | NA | CSSSFGVTSLGYTF | TGTTCCAGCAGCTTCGGGGTCACGTCCCTTGGCTACACCTTC
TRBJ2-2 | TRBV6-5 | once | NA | CASSYQGLVTGELFF | TGTGCCAGCAGTTATCAGGGGTTGGTAACCGGGGAGCTGTTTTTT
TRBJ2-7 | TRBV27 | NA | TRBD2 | CASSPLGSGRAYEQYF | TGTGCCAGCAGCCCCTTAGGGAGCGGGAGGGCCTACGAGCAGTACTTC
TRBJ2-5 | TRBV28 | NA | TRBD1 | CASSPHRGLQETQYF | TGTGCCAGCAGTCCTCACAGGGGGCTCCAAGAGACCCAGTACTTC
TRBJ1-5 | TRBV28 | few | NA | CASSLFRTVVQGSNQPQHF | TGTGCCAGCAGTTTATTCCGGACAGTAGTTCAGGGTAGCAATCAGCCCCAGCATTTT
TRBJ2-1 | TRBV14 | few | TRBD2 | CASSQEVEPTGTAGGPANNEQFF | TGTGCCAGCAGCCAAGAGGTTGAGCCCACTGGTACGGCGGGAGGGCCGGCAAACAATGAGCAGTTCTTC
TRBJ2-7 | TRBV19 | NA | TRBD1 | CASSMGRQGAYEQYF | TGTGCCAGTAGTATGGGAAGACAGGGGGCCTACGAGCAGTACTTC
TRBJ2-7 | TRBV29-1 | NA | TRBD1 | CSVATGTGPSYEQYF | TGCAGCGTTGCCACCGGGACAGGGCCTTCCTACGAGCAGTACTTC
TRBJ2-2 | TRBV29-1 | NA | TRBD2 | CSSSGSTNTGELFF | TGCAGTAGTAGCGGGAGTACGAACACCGGGGAGCTGTTTTTT
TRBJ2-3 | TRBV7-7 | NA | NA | CASSLSGSQGDTQYF | TGTGCTAGCAGCTTAAGTGGCAGCCAGGGAGATACGCAGTATTTT
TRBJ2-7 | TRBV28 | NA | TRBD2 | CASCQSSGTYEQYF | TGTGCCAGCTGCCAATCTAGCGGGACCTACGAGCAGTACTTC
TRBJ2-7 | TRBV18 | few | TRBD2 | CASSRGLVSYEQYF | TGTGCCAGCTCAAGGGGACTAGTCTCCTACGAGCAGTACTTC
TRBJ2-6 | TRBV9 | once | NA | CASSKSNSGANVLTF | TGTGCCAGCAGCAAAAGCAACTCTGGGGCCAACGTCCTGACTTTC
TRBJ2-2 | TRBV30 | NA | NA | CAWRRRWATGELFF | TGTGCCTGGAGACGTCGGTGGGCCACCGGGGAGCTGTTTTTT
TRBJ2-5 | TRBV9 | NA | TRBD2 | CASSREGGPPETQYF | TGTGCCAGCAGCCGGGAGGGGGGCCCGCCAGAGACCCAGTACTTC
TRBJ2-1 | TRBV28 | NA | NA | CASRSVGGAYNEQFF | TGTGCCAGCAGGTCTGTTGGCGGGGCCTACAATGAGCAGTTCTTC
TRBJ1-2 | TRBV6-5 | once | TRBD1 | CASSYAGQDQPYGYTF | TGTGCCAGCAGTTACGCCGGACAGGACCAACCCTATGGCTATACCTTC
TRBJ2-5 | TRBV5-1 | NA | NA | CASTPLGQTQETQYF | TGCGCCAGCACCCCCCTAGGACAGACACAAGAGACCCAGTACTTC
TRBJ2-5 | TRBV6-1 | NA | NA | CASRETSRKTQYF | TGTGCCAGCAGGGAGACTAGTAGAAAGACCCAGTACTTC
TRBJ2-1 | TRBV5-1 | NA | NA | CASSLNSGNNEQFF | TGCGCCAGCAGCTTGAATTCAGGGAACAATGAGCAGTTCTTC
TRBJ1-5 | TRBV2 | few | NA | CASRGDSNQPQHF | TGTGCCAGCCGGGGGGATAGCAATCAGCCCCAGCATTTT
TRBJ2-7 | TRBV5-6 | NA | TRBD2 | CASSWGGTNPYEQYF | TGTGCCAGCAGCTGGGGGGGGACTAACCCCTACGAGCAGTACTTC